One and the same sample provided the 3 T cell receptor beta chains below, sequenced in a study of blood T cell repertoires in COVID-19. Generated by immunoSEQ multiplex PCR, the TCRdb table keeps only in-frame clones and is missing some. The sample records over 85,000 clones, 84% being singletons. Sequencing was performed on peripheral blood. All receptors derive from a man aged 55-75 years with acute or convalescent COVID-19.

The chain couples TRBV2 to TRBJ2-2; unclear D gene. V gave up 1 base and J gave up 4 bases, with 13 bases separating them. The CDR3 totals 16 residues. From germline, CDR1 is SNHLY and CDR2 FYNNEI. The CDR3 protein is CASSEESAGSTGELFF. The DNA of the CDR3 is TGTGCCAGCAGTGAAGAGTCGGCAGGTTCCACCGGGGAGCTGTTTTTT.

The chain carries TRBV5-8 and TRBJ2-7; 7 bases agree with TRBD1. The V gene end was trimmed by 4 bases and the J gene end by 2 bases; junction bases not matched to a gene: 3. Per germline, CDR1 SGHTS and CDR2 YDEGEE. The CDR3 contains 13 residues. The CDR3 protein is CASSRTGPYEQYF. DNA of the CDR3: TGTGCCAGCAGCCGGACAGGACCCTACGAGCAGTACTTC.

As DNA, the CDR3 is TGTGCCAGCAGTATCGTACAGGGGGCGGGAGCTTTCTTT. Encoded protein: CASSIVQGAGAFF. The chain links TRBV6-5 to TRBJ1-1, with 9 bases aligning to TRBD1. Germline lookup yields CDR1 MNHEY and CDR2 SVGAGI. The CDR3 spans 13 residues. The V gene end was trimmed by 5 bases and the J gene end by 10 bases; junction bases not matched to a gene: 8.